This is a list of T cell receptor beta chains from one sample in a study of T cell responses to AZD1222 COVID-19 vaccine. This table comes from immunoSEQ multiplex PCR, and its TCRdb copy is limited to in-frame clones, with some not included. The table lists approximately 110,000 clones, more than 90% of them singletons, with 1.2% in the top ten. Sequenced here: peripheral blood, sampled on day 0 of AZD1222 vaccination. The receptor source for this set is an adult in good health. CDR3s include the opening cysteine and the closing phenylalanine or tryptophan. The order of the fields is clone size, V gene, J gene, D gene, CDR3 DNA, CDR3 protein. D genes are given only for firm matches. Clone size appears in some rows only: once, few, many, or a class for an expanded clone.

NA,TRBV25-1,TRBJ2-3,NA,TGTGCCAGCAGTCAGACCTGGGGGTTCACAGATACGCAGTATTTT,CASSQTWGFTDTQYF
NA,TRBV3-1/TRBV3-2,TRBJ2-3,TRBD1,TGTGCCAGCAGCCGCAGACAGGGGGATACGCAGTATTTT,CASSRRQGDTQYF
NA,TRBV19,TRBJ1-6,TRBD1,TGTGCCAGTAGTTGGTCGGACAGGGATAGTTCACCCCTCCACTTT,CASSWSDRDSSPLHF
NA,TRBV3-1/TRBV3-2,TRBJ2-3,TRBD2,TGTGCCAGCAGCCAAAGGAGCGGGACCATCACAGATACGCAGTATTTT,CASSQRSGTITDTQYF
NA,TRBV2,TRBJ1-6,NA,TGTGCCAGCAGTGTTGCTTCATATAATTCACCCCTCCACTTT,CASSVASYNSPLHF
NA,TRBV24-1,TRBJ2-7,TRBD1,TGTGCCACCAGTGATTTAGGGGACAGGGGGTTTTACGAGCAGTACTTC,CATSDLGDRGFYEQYF
once,TRBV5-1,TRBJ1-1,NA,TGCGCCAGCAGCTTCAGCGGGTCTGAAGCTTTCTTT,CASSFSGSEAFF
NA,TRBV7-3,TRBJ2-7,TRBD2,TGTGCCAGCAGCTTAATTGGCGGGAGATCGGGTGAGCAGTACTTC,CASSLIGGRSGEQYF
NA,TRBV5-1,TRBJ1-1,NA,TGCGCCAGCAGCTTGGCAGGGATGAACACTGAAGCTTTCTTT,CASSLAGMNTEAFF
NA,TRBV30,TRBJ1-5,NA,TGTGCCTGGTCTAGTTCCTTCCAGCAGCCCCAGCATTTT,CAWSSSFQQPQHF
NA,TRBV5-1,TRBJ2-6,NA,TGCGCCAGCAGCTTGGGAGGGTCTGGGGCCAACGTCCTGACTTTC,CASSLGGSGANVLTF
NA,TRBV9,TRBJ2-2,NA,TGTGCCAGCAGCGTAAGGGCTCTGTTCACCGGGGAGCTGTTTTTT,CASSVRALFTGELFF
NA,TRBV5-1,TRBJ1-4,TRBD1,TGCGCCAGCAGCTCCGGGACAGGGGTGGTGGAACTGTTTTTT,CASSSGTGVVELFF
NA,TRBV5-1,TRBJ2-1,NA,TGCGCCAGCAGCTTTGTCCTATCCGGAGGAAATGAGCAGTTCTTC,CASSFVLSGGNEQFF
NA,TRBV25-1,TRBJ1-3,NA,TGTGCCAGCAGAGGAGACACCATATATTTT,CASRGDTIYF
once,TRBV6-2/TRBV6-3,TRBJ1-2,TRBD1,TGTGCCAGCAGTTACTGGGACAGGGGGAACTATGGCTACACCTTC,CASSYWDRGNYGYTF
NA,TRBV18,TRBJ1-1,NA,TGTGCCAGCTCACCCGGGGGCGCGAACACTGAAGCTTTCTTT,CASSPGGANTEAFF
NA,TRBV25-1,TRBJ1-4,TRBD1,TGTGCCAGCAGTGAATTCTGGACAGGAGTTGCAACTAATGAAAAACTGTTTTTT,CASSEFWTGVATNEKLFF
NA,TRBV2,TRBJ2-1,TRBD1,TGTGCCAGCAGAACCGGGACAGGGGCGGCAAATGAGCAGTTCTTC,CASRTGTGAANEQFF
NA,TRBV4-3,TRBJ2-2,NA,TGCGCCAGCAGCCAAGTAGGAGGAGTCGACACCGGGGAGCTGTTTTTT,CASSQVGGVDTGELFF
NA,TRBV11-2,TRBJ1-4,TRBD1,TGTGCCAGCAGCTTGACCGGGACAGTTAATGAAAAACTGTTTTTT,CASSLTGTVNEKLFF
NA,TRBV7-2,TRBJ1-6,TRBD1,TGTGCCAGCAGCTGGGGGACAGGGGTTTCACCCCTCCACTTT,CASSWGTGVSPLHF
few,TRBV3-1/TRBV3-2,TRBJ1-1,NA,TGTGCCAGCAGCCATGGGACCCCGAACACTGAAGCTTTCTTT,CASSHGTPNTEAFF
few,TRBV2,TRBJ2-1,TRBD2,TGTGCCAGCAGCTCCAGACTAGCCCGAACCTACAATGAGCAGTTCTTC,CASSSRLARTYNEQFF
NA,TRBV5-4,TRBJ1-1,TRBD1,TGTGCCAGCAGCCGAACGGGACAGGGGCCCACTGAAGCTTTCTTT,CASSRTGQGPTEAFF
NA,TRBV6-2/TRBV6-3,TRBJ2-7,TRBD1,TGTGCCAGCAGTTACTTTACTACAGGGGAGTACGAGCAGTACTTC,CASSYFTTGEYEQYF
NA,TRBV7-2,TRBJ1-2,TRBD1,TGTGCCAGCAGCTCCGGGACAGAGTATGGCTACACCTTC,CASSSGTEYGYTF
NA,TRBV19,TRBJ1-5,TRBD1,TGTGCCAGTAGTCCCGCACCTGGACAGGAGATTAGCAATCAGCCCCAGCATTTT,CASSPAPGQEISNQPQHF
NA,TRBV7-3,TRBJ2-7,NA,TGTGCCAGCAGCTCCCAGCCCGGGGCCGAGCAGTACTTC,CASSSQPGAEQYF
NA,TRBV30,TRBJ1-2,NA,TGTGCCTGGAGTGTGGTCCGGGGGGCCTATGGCTACACCTTC,CAWSVVRGAYGYTF
NA,TRBV28,TRBJ2-5,NA,TGTGCCAGCAGTTTAGCTCGGACCCAGTACTTC,CASSLARTQYF
NA,TRBV7-2,TRBJ2-3,NA,TGTGCCAGCAGCCTCGGGGGAGCAGATACGCAGTATTTT,CASSLGGADTQYF
NA,TRBV6-2/TRBV6-3,TRBJ2-5,NA,TGTGCCAGCAGTTACCCGGGGTTAGCGGCTGGAAAAGAGACCCAGTACTTC,CASSYPGLAAGKETQYF
NA,TRBV18,TRBJ1-1,TRBD1,TGTGCCAGCTCACCCGGACAGGGGACTGAAGCTTTCTTT,CASSPGQGTEAFF
NA,TRBV6-5,TRBJ1-2,TRBD1,TGTGCCAGCAGTTCGGACAGGGACTATGGCTACACCTTC,CASSSDRDYGYTF
NA,TRBV27,TRBJ1-1,TRBD1,TGTGCCAGCTGGCGATCCAGGGGGCTGGCGATTAACACTGAAGCTTTCTTT,CASWRSRGLAINTEAFF
NA,TRBV6-5,TRBJ2-3,NA,TGTGCCAGCAGCAAAGCGGGCGGAGAAGATACGCAGTATTTT,CASSKAGGEDTQYF